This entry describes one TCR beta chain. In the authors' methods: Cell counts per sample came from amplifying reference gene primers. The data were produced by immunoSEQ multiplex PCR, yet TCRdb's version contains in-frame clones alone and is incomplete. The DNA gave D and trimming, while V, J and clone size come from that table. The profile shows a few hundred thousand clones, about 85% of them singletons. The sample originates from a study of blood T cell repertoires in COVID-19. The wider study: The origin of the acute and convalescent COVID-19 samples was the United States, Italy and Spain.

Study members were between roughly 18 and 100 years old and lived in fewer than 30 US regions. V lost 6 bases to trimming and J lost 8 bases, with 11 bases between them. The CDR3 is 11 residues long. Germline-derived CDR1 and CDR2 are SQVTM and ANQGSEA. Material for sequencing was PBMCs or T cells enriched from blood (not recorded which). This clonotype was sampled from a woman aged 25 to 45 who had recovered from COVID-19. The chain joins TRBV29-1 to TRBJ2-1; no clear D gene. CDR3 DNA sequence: TGCAGCGTGCCCCTAGGCGATGAGCAGTTCTTC. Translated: CSVPLGDEQFF.